The entry below describes one T cell receptor beta chain. Germline loops: CDR1 MDHEN, CDR2 SYDVKM. The V gene lost 3 bases and the J gene lost 4 bases, with 10 bases spanning the gap. This CDR3 region has 14 residues. Survey-level TCR beta sequencing used the immunoSEQ assay. Clones were sequenced by immunoSEQ multiplex PCR, and TCRdb holds only the in-frame ones, with some missing. The sample has approximately 50,000 clones; approximately 93% are singletons. J is TRBJ1-5 and V is TRBV28; D uncertain. This clonotype was obtained from a man aged 35 to 55 with rheumatoid arthritis. Sample: PBMCs. The CDR3 DNA reads TGTGCCAGCAGTTTTGGGTCGGGGAATCAGCCCCAGCATTTT. It codes for CASSFGSGNQPQHF.